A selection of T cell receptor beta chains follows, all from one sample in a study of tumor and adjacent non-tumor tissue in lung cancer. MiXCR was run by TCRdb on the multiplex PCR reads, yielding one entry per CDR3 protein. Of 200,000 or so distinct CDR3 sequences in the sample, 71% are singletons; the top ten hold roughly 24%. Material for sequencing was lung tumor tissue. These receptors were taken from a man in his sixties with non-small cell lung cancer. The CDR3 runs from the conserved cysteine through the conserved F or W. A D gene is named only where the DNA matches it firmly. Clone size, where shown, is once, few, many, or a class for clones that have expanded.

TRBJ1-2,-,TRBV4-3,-,CANSLSRQWLDYGYTF,TGTGCCAACAGCCTAAGTCGACAGTGGTTGGACTATGGCTACACCTTC
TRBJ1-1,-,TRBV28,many,CASRPRGLGDTEAFF,TGTGCCAGCAGGCCCCGTGGTCTGGGTGACACTGAAGCTTTCTTT
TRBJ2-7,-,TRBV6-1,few,CASTRGSYEQYF,TGTGCCAGCACGAGGGGGTCCTACGAGCAGTACTTC
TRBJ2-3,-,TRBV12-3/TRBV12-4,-,CASRTTYTQYF,TGTGCCAGCAGGACTACATATACGCAGTATTTT
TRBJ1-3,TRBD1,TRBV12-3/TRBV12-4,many,CASNRGGNTIYF,TGTGCCAGCAACAGGGGTGGAAACACCATATATTTT
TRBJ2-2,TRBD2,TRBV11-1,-,CASNPWASGSWELFF,TGCGCCAGCAACCCTTGGGCTAGCGGGTCCTGGGAGCTGTTTTTT
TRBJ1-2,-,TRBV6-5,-,CVSKTQWEGIFYTF,TGTGTCAGCAAAACGCAGTGGGAGGGGATTTTCTACACCTTC
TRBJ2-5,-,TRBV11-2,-,CASSLDQSGRETQYF,TGTGCCAGTAGCTTGGACCAGAGCGGACGGGAGACCCAGTACTTT
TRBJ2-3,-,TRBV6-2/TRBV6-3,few,CASSPGIVLEWKRDTQYF,TGTGCCAGCAGTCCAGGGATCGTACTAGAGTGGAAGAGAGATACGCAGTATTTT
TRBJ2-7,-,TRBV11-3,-,CASSPGGYRPQANKQYF,TGTGCCAGCAGCCCAGGGGGGTACAGGCCGCAGGCCAATAAGCAGTACTTC
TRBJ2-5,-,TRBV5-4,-,CASSPGCGNQETQYF,TGTGCCAGCAGCCCCGGATGCGGGAATCAAGAGACCCAGTACTTC
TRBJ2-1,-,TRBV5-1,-,CASSLRDNNEQFF,TGCGCCAGCAGTCTGAGGGACAACAATGAACAGTTCTTC
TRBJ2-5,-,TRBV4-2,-,CPSSQDEGAGETQYF,TGTCCCAGCAGCCAGGATGAGGGGGCGGGGGAGACCCAGTACTTC
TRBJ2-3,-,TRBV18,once,CASSPTQGSTDTQYF,TGTGCCAGCTCGCCTACCCAGGGTAGCACAGATACGCAGTATTTT
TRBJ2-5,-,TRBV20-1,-,CSAFRQSQETRYF,TGCAGTGCTTTCAGACAGTCTCAAGAGACCCGGTACTTC
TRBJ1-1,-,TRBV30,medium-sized,CAWTAGISAFF,TGTGCCTGGACCGCTGGTATCTCGGCTTTCTTT
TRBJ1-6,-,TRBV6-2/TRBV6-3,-,CASKAGQPPAPLHF,TGTGCCAGCAAAGCGGGGCAACCTCCGGCACCCCTCCACTTT
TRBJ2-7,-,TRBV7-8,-,CANSAEREPYVQYF,TGTGCCAACAGCGCTGAGAGGGAACCCTACGTGCAGTACTTC
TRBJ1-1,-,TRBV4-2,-,CATSQDTDGRRAFF,TGTGCCACCAGTCAAGATACCGACGGTCGGAGGGCTTTCTTT
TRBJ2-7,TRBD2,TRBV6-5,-,CASSVTRGEGYEQYF,TGTGCCAGCAGTGTAACTAGAGGGGAGGGCTACGAGCAGTACTTC
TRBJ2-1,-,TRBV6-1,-,CASNSPSSYIEQFF,TGTGCCAGCAACAGCCCTAGCTCCTACATTGAGCAGTTCTTC
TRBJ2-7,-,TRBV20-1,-,CSVRARANNEQYF,TGCAGTGTTCGGGCGCGGGCTAACAACGAGCAGTACTTC
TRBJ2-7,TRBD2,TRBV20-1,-,CSVGLADGDEQYF,TGCAGTGTTGGACTAGCGGACGGAGACGAGCAGTACTTC
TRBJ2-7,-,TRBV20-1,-,CSARGQDGGEWWQYF,TGTAGTGCTAGAGGGCAAGACGGGGGAGAGTGGTGGCAGTACTTC
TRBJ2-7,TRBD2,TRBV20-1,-,CSATGTSGSQRERYF,TGCAGTGCAACTGGGACTAGCGGGAGTCAGAGGGAGCGGTACTTC
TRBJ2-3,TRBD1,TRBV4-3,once,CASSLTGVTSTDTQYF,TGCGCCAGCAGCCTTACAGGGGTGACCAGCACAGATACGCAGTATTTT
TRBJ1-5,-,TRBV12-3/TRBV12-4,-,CASSLDGGGQPQHF,TGTGCCAGCAGTTTGGATGGGGGTGGACAGCCCCAGCATTTT
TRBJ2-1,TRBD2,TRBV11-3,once,CTSSSHVRTSGRSSSYNEQFF,TGTACTAGCAGCTCCCACGTTCGGACTAGCGGGAGGTCAAGCTCCTACAATGAGCAGTTCTTC
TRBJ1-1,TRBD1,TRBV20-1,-,CRAKRDSYFMNTEAFF,TGCAGGGCAAAAAGGGACAGTTATTTTATGAACACTGAAGCCTTCTTT
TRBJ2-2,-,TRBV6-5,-,CASSYTGTLRSGELLF,TGTGCCAGCAGTTACACTGGGACCCTCCGGTCCGGGGAGCTGTTATTT
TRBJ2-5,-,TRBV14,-,CASNQDYRVETQYF,TGTGCCAGCAATCAAGATTACAGGGTGGAGACCCAGTACTTC
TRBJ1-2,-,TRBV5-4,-,CASSQGTQYHGPYGYTF,TGTGCCAGCAGCCAGGGAACGCAGTACCATGGGCCCTATGGCTACACCTTT
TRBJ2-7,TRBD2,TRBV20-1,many,CSARSRASGSYEQYF,TGCAGTGCTAGATCTAGGGCTAGCGGATCCTACGAGCAGTACTTC
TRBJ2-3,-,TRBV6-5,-,CAGSYGGTAAQYF,TGTGCCGGCAGTTATGGTGGAACGGCCGCGCAGTATTTT
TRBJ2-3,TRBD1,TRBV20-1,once,CSVTSRGMTTDTQYF,TGCAGTGTTACCTCCAGGGGGATGACGACAGATACGCAGTATTTT
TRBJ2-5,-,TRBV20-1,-,CGASDVDRGGGETQYF,TGCGGTGCTAGCGACGTCGACAGGGGCGGGGGAGAGACCCAGTACTTC
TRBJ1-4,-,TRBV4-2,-,CASRQRPTGLGEKLFF,TGTGCCAGCAGACAACGACCGACAGGTCTTGGAGAAAAACTGTTTTTT